A single sample gave rise to the 5 T cell receptor beta chains below, sequenced in a study of shared T cell receptors in the human thymus. This table comes from immunoSEQ multiplex PCR, and its TCRdb copy is limited to in-frame clones, with some not included. Here the sample spans about 710,000 clones, roughly 86% being singletons. This sample also belongs to another study, concerning human thymus T cells.

The sample consisted of thymocytes. The receptors stem from a boy younger than two with a congenital heart defect.

The chain combines TRBV28 with TRBJ2-2, with TRBD2 identical over 9 bases. Germline V lookup: CDR1 MDHEN, CDR2 SYDVKM. With 4 bases clipped from V and 6 bases from J, the junction kept 9 bases outside the gene matches. This CDR3 has 16 residues. CDR3 loop: CASSSGREGPAGELFF. DNA for the CDR3: TGTGCCAGCAGTTCAGGGCGGGAGGGCCCTGCCGGGGAGCTGTTTTTT.

The rearrangement joins TRBV5-6 to TRBJ1-2, with D possibly being TRBD1 (5 bases). This CDR3 is built from 14 residues. Trimming stripped 4 bases from V and 3 bases from J, with 13 bases between. CDR1 is SGHDT, CDR2 YYEEEE, per germline. The CDR3 loop reads CASSRDRDDYGYTF. The CDR3 DNA sequence: TGTGCCAGCAGCCGAGACAGAGATGACTATGGCTACACCTTC. Variable domain in full (rest from reference TRBV5-6 and TRBJ1-2): DAGVTQSPTHLIKTRGQQVTLRCSPKSGHDTVSWYQQALGQGPQFIFQYYEEEERQRGNFPDRFSGHQFPNYSSELNVNALLLGDSALYLCASSRDRDDYGYTFGSGTRLTVV.

This clone showed up just a few times. This rearrangement joins TRBV6-1 to TRBJ2-3; the D gene is possibly TRBD1 (5 bases). The CDR3 spans 16 residues. V was trimmed by 3 bases and J by 4 bases, leaving 17 bases between them. The V gene's germline CDR1 is MNHNS and CDR2 SASEGT. The CDR3 region is CASSDAGDSGADTQYF. As DNA, the CDR3 is TGTGCCAGCAGTGACGCAGGTGACAGTGGTGCAGATACGCAGTATTTT.

The chain carries TRBV6-1 and TRBJ2-3; 8 bases align to TRBD1. The V and J ends lost 0 bases and 3 bases, in that order; junction bases with no gene match: 11. CDR3 length: 18 amino acids. CDR1 is MNHNS, CDR2 SASEGT, per germline. In nucleotides, the CDR3 is TGTGCCAGCAGTGAAGCAATCAGGGGGCTAAGGGTGACAGATACGCAGTATTTT. As protein: CASSEAIRGLRVTDTQYF.

V gene TRBV28 combines with J gene TRBJ1-1, with 8 bases fitting TRBD1. Germline V gene lookup returns CDR1 MDHEN and CDR2 SYDVKM. The V segment lost 7 bases and the J segment 7 bases; nucleotides outside the gene matches: 8. The CDR3 spans 13 residues. The CDR3 region is CASTRRGLGEAFF. CDR3 coding DNA: TGTGCCAGCACTCGCAGGGGGCTGGGTGAAGCTTTCTTT.